This T cell receptor beta chain was observed in a study of siplizumab effects on memory and regulatory T cells. Here immunoSEQ multiplex PCR was the method, and the copy in TCRdb shows in-frame clones only, minus some. The data hold 97,000 or so clones, with about 90% observed a single time. About this clone: Its antigen is not known.

Study-wide results and caveats: A major contribution to the alloresponse seemed to be made by naive T cells, which seemed more diverse than memory cells.

The V segment lost 6 bases and the J segment 0 bases; nucleotides outside the gene matches: 7. The CDR3 contains 15 residues. Germline CDR1 and CDR2: SNHLY and FYNNEI. The sample comprised CD4+ T cells sorted from blood. The sequence was obtained from a human donor in good health. V and J are TRBV2 and TRBJ1-1, with 7 bases identical to TRBD1. Written as DNA, the CDR3 is TGTGCCAGCAGGTTACAGGGGACCTTGAACACTGAAGCTTTCTTT. Encoded protein: CASRLQGTLNTEAFF. The full variable domain, in which reference TRBV2 and TRBJ1-1 provide the parts outside the CDR3, is EPEVTQTPSHQVTQMGQEVILRCVPISNHLYFYWYRQILGQKVEFLVSFYNNEISEKSEIFDDQFSVERPDGSNFTLKIRSTKLEDSAMYFCASRLQGTLNTEAFFGQGTRLTVV.